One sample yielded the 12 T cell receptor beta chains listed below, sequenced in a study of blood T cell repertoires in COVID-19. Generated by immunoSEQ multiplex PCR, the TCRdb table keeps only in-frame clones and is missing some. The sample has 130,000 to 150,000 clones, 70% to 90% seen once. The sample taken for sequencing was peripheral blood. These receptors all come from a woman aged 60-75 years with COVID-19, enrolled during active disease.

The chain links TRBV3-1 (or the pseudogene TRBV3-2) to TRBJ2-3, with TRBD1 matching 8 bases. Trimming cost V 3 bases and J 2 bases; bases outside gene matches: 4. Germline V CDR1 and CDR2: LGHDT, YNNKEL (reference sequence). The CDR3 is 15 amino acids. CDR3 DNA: TGTGCCAGCAGCCAGGTTCAGGGGGCCACAGATACGCAGTATTTT. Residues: CASSQVQGATDTQYF.

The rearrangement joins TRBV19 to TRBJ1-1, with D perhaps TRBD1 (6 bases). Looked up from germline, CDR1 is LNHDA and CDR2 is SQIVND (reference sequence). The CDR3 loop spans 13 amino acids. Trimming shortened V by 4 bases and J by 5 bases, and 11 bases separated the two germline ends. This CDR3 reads CASSTLRGTEAFF. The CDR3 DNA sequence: TGTGCCAGTAGTACCCTCAGGGGAACTGAAGCTTTCTTT.

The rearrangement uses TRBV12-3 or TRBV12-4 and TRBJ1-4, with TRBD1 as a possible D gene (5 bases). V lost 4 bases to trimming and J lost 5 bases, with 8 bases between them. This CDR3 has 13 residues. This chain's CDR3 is CASSWGVNEKLFF. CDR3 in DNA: TGTGCCAGCAGTTGGGGGGTGAATGAAAAACTGTTTTTT.

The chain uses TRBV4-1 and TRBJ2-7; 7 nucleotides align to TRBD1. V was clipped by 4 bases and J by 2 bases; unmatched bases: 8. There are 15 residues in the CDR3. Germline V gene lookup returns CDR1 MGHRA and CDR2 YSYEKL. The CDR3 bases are TGCGCCAGCAGCCCTACACAGGGGCGCACCTACGAGCAGTACTTC. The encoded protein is CASSPTQGRTYEQYF.

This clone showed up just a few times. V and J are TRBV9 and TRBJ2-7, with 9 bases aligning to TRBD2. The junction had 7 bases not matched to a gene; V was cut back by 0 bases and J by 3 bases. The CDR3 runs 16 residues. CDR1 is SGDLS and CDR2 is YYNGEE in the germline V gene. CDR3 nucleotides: TGTGCCAGCAGCGTAGAGGGTGCGGGGGGGCTCTACGAGCAGTACTTC. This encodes CASSVEGAGGLYEQYF. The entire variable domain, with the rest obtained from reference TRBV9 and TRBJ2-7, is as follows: DSGVTQTPKHLITATGQRVTLRCSPRSGDLSVYWYQQSLDQGLQFLIQYYNGEERAKGNILERFSAQQFPDLHSELNLSSLELGDSALYFCASSVEGAGGLYEQYFGPGTRLTVT.

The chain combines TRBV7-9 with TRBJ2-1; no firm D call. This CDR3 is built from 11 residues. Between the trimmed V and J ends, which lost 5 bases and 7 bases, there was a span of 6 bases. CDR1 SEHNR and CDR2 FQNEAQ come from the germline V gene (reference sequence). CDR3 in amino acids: CASSLTNEQFF. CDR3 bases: TGTGCCAGCAGCCTCACAAATGAGCAGTTCTTC.

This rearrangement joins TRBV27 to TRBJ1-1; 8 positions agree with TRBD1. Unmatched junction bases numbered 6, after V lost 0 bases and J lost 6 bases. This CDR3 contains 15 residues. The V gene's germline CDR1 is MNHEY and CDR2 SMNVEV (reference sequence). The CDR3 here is CASSLSRQGPPEAFF. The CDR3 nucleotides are TGTGCCAGCAGTTTATCTAGACAGGGGCCCCCTGAAGCTTTCTTT.

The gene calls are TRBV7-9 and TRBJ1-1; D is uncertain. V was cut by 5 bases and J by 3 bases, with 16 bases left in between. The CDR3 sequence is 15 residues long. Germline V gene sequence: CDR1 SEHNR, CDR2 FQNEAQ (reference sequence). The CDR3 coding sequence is TGTGCCAGCAGCCCCTCCCTGGCCCTTGACACTGAAGCTTTCTTT. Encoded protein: CASSPSLALDTEAFF.

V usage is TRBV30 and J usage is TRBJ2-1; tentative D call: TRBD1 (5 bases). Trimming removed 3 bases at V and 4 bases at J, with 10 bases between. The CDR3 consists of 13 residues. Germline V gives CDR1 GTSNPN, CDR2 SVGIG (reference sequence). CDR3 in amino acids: CAWSRQPYNEQFF. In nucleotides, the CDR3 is TGTGCCTGGAGCCGACAGCCTTACAATGAGCAGTTCTTC.

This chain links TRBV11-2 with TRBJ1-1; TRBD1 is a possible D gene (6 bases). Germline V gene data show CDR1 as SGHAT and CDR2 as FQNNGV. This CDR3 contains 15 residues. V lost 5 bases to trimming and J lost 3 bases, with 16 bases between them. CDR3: CASSEGRWTDTEAFF. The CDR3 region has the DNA TGTGCCAGCAGCGAGGGACGGTGGACAGACACTGAAGCTTTCTTT. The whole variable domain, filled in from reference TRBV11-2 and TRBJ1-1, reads EAGVAQSPRYKIIEKRQSVAFWCNPISGHATLYWYQQILGQGPKLLIQFQNNGVVDDSQLPKDRFSAERLKGVDSTLKIQPAKLEDSAVYLCASSEGRWTDTEAFFGQGTRLTVV.

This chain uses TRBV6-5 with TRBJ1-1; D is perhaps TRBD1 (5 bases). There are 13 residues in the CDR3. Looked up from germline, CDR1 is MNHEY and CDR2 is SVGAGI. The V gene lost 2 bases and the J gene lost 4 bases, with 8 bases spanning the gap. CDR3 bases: TGTGCCAGCAGTTACACTCAGGGCACTGAAGCTTTCTTT. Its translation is CASSYTQGTEAFF.

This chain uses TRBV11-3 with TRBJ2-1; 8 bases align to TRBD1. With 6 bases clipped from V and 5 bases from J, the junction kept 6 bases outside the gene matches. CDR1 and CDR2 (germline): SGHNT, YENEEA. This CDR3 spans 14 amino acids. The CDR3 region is CASSIGQGDNEQFF. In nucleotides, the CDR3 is TGTGCCAGCAGTATTGGACAGGGAGACAATGAGCAGTTCTTC.